The sequence of this TCR beta chain was determined in a study of memory CD4+ T cells and cytomegalovirus serostatus. Looking at the study overall: Donors were healthy Belgian adults, under ten CMV seropositive and around 24 seronegative. The study, taken as a whole, reports: The CMV-associated TCR signature appears largely within the CD4+ memory repertoire. A US-trained random forest predicted CMV serostatus with median AUC around 0.9.

The data were produced by immunoSEQ multiplex PCR, yet TCRdb's version contains in-frame clones alone and is incomplete. The profile covers under 50,000 clones, with around 82% appearing a single time and approximately 1% taken by the ten largest. CDR3 size: 13 residues. The germline gives CDR1 SEHNR, CDR2 FQNEAQ (reference sequence). Single viable CD3+CD4+CD8-CD45RO+ cells were sorted as the memory CD4+ T cells. This clone is a singleton in its sample. The antigen is undetermined. The junction differs from germline at one of its ends, possibly a read error. This receptor was identified in an adult in good health and CMV-seronegative. The gene calls are TRBV7-9 and TRBJ2-4; D is undetermined. Sequenced input: memory CD4+ T cells from blood. The CDR3 sequence: CASSQGSSHIQYF. In DNA, the CDR3 is TGCGCCAGCAGCCAAGGTAGCAGCCACATTCAGTACTTC.